The clone carrying this TCR beta chain occurred a few times. The TCR beta CDR3 regions underwent amplification using RNA transcripts as the source. The TCR CDR3 first-round RT-PCR relied on the HTBI primer set. MiXCR was run by TCRdb on the multiplex PCR reads, yielding one entry per CDR3 protein. The repertoire holds 700,000 or so distinct CDR3 sequences, with about 17% as singletons. The J segment lost 3 bases and the V segment lost 3 bases, leaving 6 bases of the junction unmatched. The CDR3 has 15 amino acids. The V gene's germline CDR1 is DFQATT and CDR2 SNEGSKA (reference sequence). This specimen comes from a study of T cells in Graves' hyperthyroidism and ophthalmopathy.

This chain joins TRBV20-1 and TRBJ2-2; TRBD1 agrees at 8 bases. The TCR originated in a man aged 18 to 30 with Graves' hyperthyroidism. Input material: blood. As DNA, the CDR3 is TGCAGTGCTAGCCTCCCACAGGGGGACACCGGGGAGCTGTTTTTT. Amino acids: CSASLPQGDTGELFF.